These T cell receptor beta chains were read from a single sample in a study of CD8 T cells in Susac syndrome. TCRdb ran MiXCR on the immunoSEQ multiplex PCR reads and lists one entry per CDR3 protein. The sample contains roughly 190,000 distinct CDR3 sequences, roughly 90% of which appear only once. Sequenced material: CD4+ T cells from PBMCs. The origin of the receptors is a human donor with Susac syndrome. CDR3s include the opening cysteine and the closing phenylalanine or tryptophan. Each record gives: V gene, J gene, clone size, D gene, CDR3 DNA, CDR3 protein. The D gene is left open where the match is weak. Size tells how often a clone was seen (once, few, many) or the class of an expanded clone, and some rows leave it out.

V gene: TRBV9
J gene: TRBJ2-1
clone size: -
D gene: -
CDR3 DNA: TGTGCCAGCAGTCCGGGACTCAACACCTACAATGAGCAGTTCTTC
CDR3 protein: CASSPGLNTYNEQFF

V gene: TRBV6-6
J gene: TRBJ2-3
clone size: -
D gene: -
CDR3 DNA: TGTGCCAGCAGTTACTGGGGGGCGATGACAGATACGCAGTATTTT
CDR3 protein: CASSYWGAMTDTQYF

V gene: TRBV7-9
J gene: TRBJ2-3
clone size: -
D gene: -
CDR3 DNA: TGTGCCAGCATCCTCCCGACTGGTCCCGGAGATACGCAGTATTTT
CDR3 protein: CASILPTGPGDTQYF

V gene: TRBV20-1
J gene: TRBJ2-1
clone size: -
D gene: -
CDR3 DNA: TGCAGTGCGAATGATCGGACTCCCGGGATGGATGAGCAGTTCTTC
CDR3 protein: CSANDRTPGMDEQFF

V gene: TRBV5-1
J gene: TRBJ1-1
clone size: -
D gene: -
CDR3 DNA: TGCGCCAGCAACTCTGCAAGGAACACTGAAGCTTTCTTT
CDR3 protein: CASNSARNTEAFF

V gene: TRBV6-1
J gene: TRBJ1-5
clone size: -
D gene: TRBD1
CDR3 DNA: TGTGCCAGCAGTCCTACAGGGGGGATTAGCAATCAGCCCCAGCATTTT
CDR3 protein: CASSPTGGISNQPQHF

V gene: TRBV12-3/TRBV12-4
J gene: TRBJ2-1
clone size: -
D gene: TRBD2
CDR3 DNA: TGTGCCACGGGACTAGCTTCCCTTGAGCAGTTCTTC
CDR3 protein: CATGLASLEQFF

V gene: TRBV12-3/TRBV12-4
J gene: TRBJ1-1
clone size: -
D gene: TRBD1
CDR3 DNA: TGTGCCAGCAGTTTTCTACAGGGGTCTGAAGCTTTCTTT
CDR3 protein: CASSFLQGSEAFF

V gene: TRBV2
J gene: TRBJ1-5
clone size: -
D gene: -
CDR3 DNA: TGTGCCAGCAGTGCGCAGGTCGGGTCCTCTAGCAATCAGCCCCAGCATTTT
CDR3 protein: CASSAQVGSSSNQPQHF

V gene: TRBV9
J gene: TRBJ1-1
clone size: -
D gene: -
CDR3 DNA: TGTGCCAGCAGCGTAGCGGGGCAGAACACTGAAGCTTTCTTT
CDR3 protein: CASSVAGQNTEAFF

V gene: TRBV28
J gene: TRBJ2-7
clone size: -
D gene: TRBD1
CDR3 DNA: TGTGCCAGCAGTTTACCCTTATCCCTCTGGACAGGTTCCTACGAGCAGTACTTC
CDR3 protein: CASSLPLSLWTGSYEQYF

V gene: TRBV6-6
J gene: TRBJ1-1
clone size: -
D gene: -
CDR3 DNA: TGTGCCAGCAGTTACTCTGAGACAAGGAGGACTGAAGCTTTCTTT
CDR3 protein: CASSYSETRRTEAFF

V gene: TRBV6-5
J gene: TRBJ1-6
clone size: once
D gene: -
CDR3 DNA: TGTGCCAGCACTTACCAAGGGGGTTCGGGGATTTCACCCCTCCACTTT
CDR3 protein: CASTYQGGSGISPLHF

V gene: TRBV5-6
J gene: TRBJ1-4
clone size: -
D gene: -
CDR3 DNA: TGTGCCAGCAGCTTGGAGAGGACAACTAATGAAAAACTGTTTTTT
CDR3 protein: CASSLERTTNEKLFF

V gene: TRBV5-1
J gene: TRBJ2-1
clone size: few
D gene: -
CDR3 DNA: TGCGCCAGCAGCACCACCTACAATGAGCAGTTCTTC
CDR3 protein: CASSTTYNEQFF

V gene: TRBV20-1
J gene: TRBJ2-5
clone size: -
D gene: -
CDR3 DNA: TGCAGTGCTAGAGATCAACGGGGGGCACACCAAGAGACCCAGTACTTC
CDR3 protein: CSARDQRGAHQETQYF

V gene: TRBV14
J gene: TRBJ1-2
clone size: -
D gene: -
CDR3 DNA: TGTGCCAGCAGTCCTAGGGTACACTATGGCTACACCTTC
CDR3 protein: CASSPRVHYGYTF

V gene: TRBV9
J gene: TRBJ2-5
clone size: -
D gene: -
CDR3 DNA: TGTGCCAGCAGCCTCACGAGTGGGAAGCGAGAGACCCAGTACTTC
CDR3 protein: CASSLTSGKRETQYF

V gene: TRBV7-8
J gene: TRBJ2-7
clone size: -
D gene: TRBD1
CDR3 DNA: TGTGCCAGCACAGGCGACAGGGTAGCCTACGAGCAGTACTTC
CDR3 protein: CASTGDRVAYEQYF

V gene: TRBV6-5
J gene: TRBJ1-6
clone size: once
D gene: TRBD1
CDR3 DNA: TGTGCCAGCGGAGGGACAGTTAATTCACCCCTCCACTTT
CDR3 protein: CASGGTVNSPLHF

V gene: TRBV4-1
J gene: TRBJ2-7
clone size: once
D gene: -
CDR3 DNA: TGCGCCAGCAGCCGGGCCGAAGACCTGGGATTGGGGCAGTACTTC
CDR3 protein: CASSRAEDLGLGQYF

V gene: TRBV20-1
J gene: TRBJ1-5
clone size: -
D gene: -
CDR3 DNA: TGCAGTGCTAGCAACTCCGGGACTATGGCCCAGCCCCAGCATTTT
CDR3 protein: CSASNSGTMAQPQHF

V gene: TRBV19
J gene: TRBJ2-7
clone size: -
D gene: TRBD1
CDR3 DNA: TGTGCCAGTAGATCCCGGACAGGCCTCTCCTACGAGCAGTACTTC
CDR3 protein: CASRSRTGLSYEQYF

V gene: TRBV6-5
J gene: TRBJ2-7
clone size: -
D gene: -
CDR3 DNA: TGTGCCAGCAGTTATAGGTACACCTACGAGCAGTACTTC
CDR3 protein: CASSYRYTYEQYF

V gene: TRBV12-3/TRBV12-4
J gene: TRBJ1-5
clone size: -
D gene: -
CDR3 DNA: TGTGCCAGCAGTCCCGCGGGTCATCAGCCCCAGCATTTT
CDR3 protein: CASSPAGHQPQHF

V gene: TRBV6-5
J gene: TRBJ2-5
clone size: -
D gene: -
CDR3 DNA: TGTGCCAGCACCAGCACAGGGAGGGAGACCCAGTACTTC
CDR3 protein: CASTSTGRETQYF

V gene: TRBV12-3/TRBV12-4
J gene: TRBJ2-2
clone size: few
D gene: -
CDR3 DNA: TGTGCCAGCAGGCGACAGGCGAACACCGGGGAGCTGTTTTTT
CDR3 protein: CASRRQANTGELFF

V gene: TRBV7-9
J gene: TRBJ2-3
clone size: -
D gene: TRBD2
CDR3 DNA: TGTGCCAGCAGCTTTACTCTGGGACTAGCGGTTTCTGGGGATACGCAGTATTTT
CDR3 protein: CASSFTLGLAVSGDTQYF

V gene: TRBV6-5
J gene: TRBJ1-6
clone size: -
D gene: TRBD1
CDR3 DNA: TGTGCCAGCAGTTATAAGGGGGCAGACTCACCCCTCCACTTT
CDR3 protein: CASSYKGADSPLHF

V gene: TRBV5-6
J gene: TRBJ2-3
clone size: -
D gene: TRBD2
CDR3 DNA: TGTGCCAGCAGCTTGGCGGCCGGGACTAACACAGATACGCAGTATTTT
CDR3 protein: CASSLAAGTNTDTQYF

V gene: TRBV28
J gene: TRBJ1-1
clone size: -
D gene: -
CDR3 DNA: TGTGCCAGCAGTTTCCCGAAGAACACTGAAGCTTTCTTT
CDR3 protein: CASSFPKNTEAFF

V gene: TRBV11-3
J gene: TRBJ2-2
clone size: -
D gene: -
CDR3 DNA: TGTGCCAGCAGCTTCGGCTCCTTGGACACCGGGGAGCTGTTTTTT
CDR3 protein: CASSFGSLDTGELFF

V gene: TRBV2
J gene: TRBJ1-5
clone size: -
D gene: TRBD1
CDR3 DNA: TGTGCCAGCAGCCCTACAGGGGGAAGCACTCAGCCCCAGCATTTT
CDR3 protein: CASSPTGGSTQPQHF